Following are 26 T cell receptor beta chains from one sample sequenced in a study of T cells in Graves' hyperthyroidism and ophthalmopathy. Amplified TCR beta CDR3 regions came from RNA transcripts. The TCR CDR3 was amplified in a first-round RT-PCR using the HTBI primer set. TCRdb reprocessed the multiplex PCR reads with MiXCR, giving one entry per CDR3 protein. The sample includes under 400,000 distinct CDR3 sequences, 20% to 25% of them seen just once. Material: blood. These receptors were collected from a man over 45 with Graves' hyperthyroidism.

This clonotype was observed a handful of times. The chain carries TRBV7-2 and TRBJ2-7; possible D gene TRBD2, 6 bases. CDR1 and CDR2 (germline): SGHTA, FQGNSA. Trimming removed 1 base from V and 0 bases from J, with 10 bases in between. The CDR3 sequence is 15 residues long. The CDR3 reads CASSLVVSGSYEQYF. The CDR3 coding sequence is TGTGCCAGCAGCTTAGTGGTTAGCGGCTCCTACGAGCAGTACTTC.

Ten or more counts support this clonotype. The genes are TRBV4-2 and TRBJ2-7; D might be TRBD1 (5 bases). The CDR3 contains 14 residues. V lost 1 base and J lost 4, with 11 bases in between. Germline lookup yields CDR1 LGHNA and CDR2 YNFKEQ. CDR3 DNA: TGTGCCAGCAGCCAAGCAACACAGGATTACGAGCAGTACTTC. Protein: CASSQATQDYEQYF.

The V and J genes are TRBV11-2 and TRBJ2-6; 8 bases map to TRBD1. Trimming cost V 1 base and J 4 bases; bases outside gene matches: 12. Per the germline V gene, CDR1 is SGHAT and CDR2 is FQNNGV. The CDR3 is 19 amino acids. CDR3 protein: CASSLGQGNGLGGANVLTF. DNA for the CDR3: TGTGCCAGCAGCTTAGGACAGGGGAATGGCTTGGGAGGGGCCAACGTCCTGACTTTC.

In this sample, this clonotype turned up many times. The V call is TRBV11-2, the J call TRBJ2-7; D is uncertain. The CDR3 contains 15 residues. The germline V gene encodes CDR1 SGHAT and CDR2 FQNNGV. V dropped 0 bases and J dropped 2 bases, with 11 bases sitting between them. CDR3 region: CASSLDQERPYEQYF. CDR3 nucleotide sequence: TGTGCCAGCAGCTTAGATCAGGAGCGTCCCTACGAGCAGTACTTC. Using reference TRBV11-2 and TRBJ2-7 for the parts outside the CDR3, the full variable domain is EAGVAQSPRYKIIEKRQSVAFWCNPISGHATLYWYQQILGQGPKLLIQFQNNGVVDDSQLPKDRFSAERLKGVDSTLKIQPAKLEDSAVYLCASSLDQERPYEQYFGPGTRLTVT.

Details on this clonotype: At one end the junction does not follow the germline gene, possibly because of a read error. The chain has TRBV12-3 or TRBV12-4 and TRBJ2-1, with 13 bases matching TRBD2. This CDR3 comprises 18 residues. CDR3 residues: CAGSFRTSGSSRYNEQFF. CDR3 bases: TGTGCCGGCAGTTTTAGGACTAGCGGGAGTTCCAGATACAATGAGCAGTTCTTC.

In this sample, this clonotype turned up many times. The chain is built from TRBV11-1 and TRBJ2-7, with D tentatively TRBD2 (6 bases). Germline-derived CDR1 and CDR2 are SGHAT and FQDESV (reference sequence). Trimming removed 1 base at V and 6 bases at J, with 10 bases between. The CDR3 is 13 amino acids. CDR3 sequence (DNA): TGTGCCAGCAGCTTAGATGGAGGGGTCGAGCAGTACTTC. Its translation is CASSLDGGVEQYF.

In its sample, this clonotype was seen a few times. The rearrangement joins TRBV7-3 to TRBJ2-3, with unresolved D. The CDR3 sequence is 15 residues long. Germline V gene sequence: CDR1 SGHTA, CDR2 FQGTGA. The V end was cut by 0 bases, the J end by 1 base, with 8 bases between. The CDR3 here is CASSLTPFGTDTQYF. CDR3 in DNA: TGTGCCAGCAGCTTAACCCCATTTGGCACAGATACGCAGTATTTT. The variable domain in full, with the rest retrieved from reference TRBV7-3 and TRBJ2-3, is GAGVSQTPSNKVTEKGKYVELRCDPISGHTALYWYRQSLGQGPEFLIYFQGTGAADDSGLPNDRFFAVRPEGSVSTLKIQRTERGDSAVYLCASSLTPFGTDTQYFGPGTRLTVL.

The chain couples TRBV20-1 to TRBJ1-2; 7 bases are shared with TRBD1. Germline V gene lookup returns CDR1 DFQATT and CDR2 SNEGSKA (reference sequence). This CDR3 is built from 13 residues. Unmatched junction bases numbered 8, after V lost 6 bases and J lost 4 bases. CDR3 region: CSAGEGTVYGYTF. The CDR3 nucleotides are TGCAGTGCGGGTGAAGGGACAGTCTATGGCTACACCTTC.

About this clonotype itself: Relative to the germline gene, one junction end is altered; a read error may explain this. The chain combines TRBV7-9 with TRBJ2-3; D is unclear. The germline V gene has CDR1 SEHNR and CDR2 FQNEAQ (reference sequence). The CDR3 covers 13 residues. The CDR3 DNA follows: TGTGCCGGCAGCCTACTTGGTCCGGATACGCAGTATTTT. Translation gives CAGSLLGPDTQYF.

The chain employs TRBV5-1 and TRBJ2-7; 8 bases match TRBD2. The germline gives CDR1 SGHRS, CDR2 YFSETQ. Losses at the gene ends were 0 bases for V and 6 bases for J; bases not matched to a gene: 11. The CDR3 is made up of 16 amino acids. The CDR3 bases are TGCGCCAGCAGCTTGGGGCTCGCGGGAGGATTGAGCGAGCAGTACTTC. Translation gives CASSLGLAGGLSEQYF.

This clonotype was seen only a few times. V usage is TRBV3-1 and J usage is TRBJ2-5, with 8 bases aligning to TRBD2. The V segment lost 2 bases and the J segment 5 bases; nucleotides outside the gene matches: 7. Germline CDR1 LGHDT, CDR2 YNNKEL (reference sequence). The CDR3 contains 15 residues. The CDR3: CASSQFFRGGETQYF. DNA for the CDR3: TGTGCCAGCAGCCAATTTTTCCGGGGGGGGGAGACCCAGTACTTC.

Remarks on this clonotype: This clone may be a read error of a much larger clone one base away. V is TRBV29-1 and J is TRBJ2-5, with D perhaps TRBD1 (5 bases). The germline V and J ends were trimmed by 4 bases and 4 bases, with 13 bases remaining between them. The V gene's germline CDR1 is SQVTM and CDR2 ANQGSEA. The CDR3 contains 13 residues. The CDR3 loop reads CSVAETETETQYF. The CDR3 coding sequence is TGCAGCGTTGCGGAGACAGAGACAGAGACCCAGTACTTC.

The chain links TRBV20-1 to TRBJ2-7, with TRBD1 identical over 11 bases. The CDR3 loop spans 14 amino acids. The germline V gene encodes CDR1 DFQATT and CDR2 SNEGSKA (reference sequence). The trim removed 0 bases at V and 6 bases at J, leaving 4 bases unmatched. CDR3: CSAREVDRGLEQYF. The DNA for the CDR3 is TGCAGTGCTAGAGAGGTGGACAGGGGGCTCGAGCAGTACTTC.

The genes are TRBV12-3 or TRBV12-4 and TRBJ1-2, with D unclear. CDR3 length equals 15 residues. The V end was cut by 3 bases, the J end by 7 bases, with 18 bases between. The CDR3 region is CASSFLASPPPGYTF. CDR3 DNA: TGTGCCAGCAGTTTTCTGGCCAGTCCCCCTCCTGGCTACACCTTC.

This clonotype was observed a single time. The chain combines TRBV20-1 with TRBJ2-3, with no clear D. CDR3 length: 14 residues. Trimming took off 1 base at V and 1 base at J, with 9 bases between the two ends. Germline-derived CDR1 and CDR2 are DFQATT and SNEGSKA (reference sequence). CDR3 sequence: CSARVTIGTDTQYF. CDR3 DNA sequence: TGCAGTGCTAGAGTTACGATAGGCACAGATACGCAGTATTTT.

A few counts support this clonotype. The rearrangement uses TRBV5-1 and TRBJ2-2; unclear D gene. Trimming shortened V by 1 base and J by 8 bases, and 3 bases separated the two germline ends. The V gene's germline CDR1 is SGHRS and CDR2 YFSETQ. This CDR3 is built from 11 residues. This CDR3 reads CASSLMGELFF. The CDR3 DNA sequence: TGCGCCAGCAGCTTGATGGGGGAGCTGTTTTTT.

The CDR3 protein is CASARADHYEQYF. In DNA form, the CDR3 reads TGTGCCAGCGCCCGGGCAGATCACTACGAGCAGTACTTC. The gene calls are TRBV6-1 and TRBJ2-7; D unresolved. Trimming cost V 8 bases and J 3 bases, with 14 bases left between them. The CDR3 is made up of 13 amino acids. Per the germline V gene, CDR1 is MNHNS and CDR2 is SASEGT.

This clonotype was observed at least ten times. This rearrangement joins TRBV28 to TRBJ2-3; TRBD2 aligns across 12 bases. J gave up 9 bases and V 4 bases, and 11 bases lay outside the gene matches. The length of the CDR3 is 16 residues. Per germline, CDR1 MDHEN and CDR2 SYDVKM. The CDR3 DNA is TGTGCCAGCAGTTCGGTCGCCGGGACTAGCGGGCGGACGCAGTATTTT. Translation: CASSSVAGTSGRTQYF.

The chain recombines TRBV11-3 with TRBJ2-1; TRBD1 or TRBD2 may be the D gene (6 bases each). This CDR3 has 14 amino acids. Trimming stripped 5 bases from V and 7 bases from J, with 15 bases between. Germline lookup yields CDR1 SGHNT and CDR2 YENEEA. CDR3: CASSGRQEGNEQFF. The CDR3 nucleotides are TGTGCCAGCAGCGGCCGACAGGAGGGGAATGAGCAGTTCTTC. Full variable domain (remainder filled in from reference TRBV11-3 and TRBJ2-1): EAGVVQSPRYKIIEKKQPVAFWCNPISGHNTLYWYLQNLGQGPELLIRYENEEAVDDSQLPKDRFSAERLKGVDSTLKIQPAELGDSAVYLCASSGRQEGNEQFFGPGTRLTVL.

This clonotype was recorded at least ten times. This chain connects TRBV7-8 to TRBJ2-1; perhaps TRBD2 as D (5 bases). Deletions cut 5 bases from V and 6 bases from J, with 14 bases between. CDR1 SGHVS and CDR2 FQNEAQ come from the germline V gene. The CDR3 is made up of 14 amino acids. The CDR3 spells CASSTRATINEQFF. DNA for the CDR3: TGTGCCAGCAGCACCCGGGCGACTATCAATGAGCAGTTCTTC. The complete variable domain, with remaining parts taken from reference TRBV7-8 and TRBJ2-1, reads GAGVSQSPRYKVAKRGQDVALRCDPISGHVSLFWYQQALGQGPEFLTYFQNEAQLDKSGLPSDRFFAERPEGSVSTLKIQRTQQEDSAVYLCASSTRATINEQFFGPGTRLTVL.

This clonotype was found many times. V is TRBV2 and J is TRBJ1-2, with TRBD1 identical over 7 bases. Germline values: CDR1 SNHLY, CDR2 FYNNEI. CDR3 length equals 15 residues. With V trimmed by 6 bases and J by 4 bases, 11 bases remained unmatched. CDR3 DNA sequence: TGTGCCAGCAGCCAACAGGGGCTGAACGTCTATGGCTACACCTTC. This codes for CASSQQGLNVYGYTF.

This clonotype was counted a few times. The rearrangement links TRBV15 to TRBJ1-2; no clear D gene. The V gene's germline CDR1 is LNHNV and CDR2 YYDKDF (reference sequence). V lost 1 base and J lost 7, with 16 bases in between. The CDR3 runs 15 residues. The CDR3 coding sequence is TGTGCCACCAGCAGAGGCGGACGGGAAACCGGTGGCTACACCTTC. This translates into CATSRGGRETGGYTF.

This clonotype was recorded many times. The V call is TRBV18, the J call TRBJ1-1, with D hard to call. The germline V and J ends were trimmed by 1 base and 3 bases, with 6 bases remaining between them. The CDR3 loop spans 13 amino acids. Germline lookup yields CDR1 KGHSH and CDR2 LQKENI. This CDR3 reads CASSPRKDTEAFF. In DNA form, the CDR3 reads TGTGCCAGCTCACCACGGAAGGACACTGAAGCTTTCTTT.

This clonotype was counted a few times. CDR3 sequence (DNA): TGTGCCAGCAGCTCCGGACTAGCGGAGCATAATGAGCAGTTCTTC. Its protein is CASSSGLAEHNEQFF. V and J are TRBV7-9 and TRBJ2-1; 10 bases align to TRBD2. The V segment lost 4 bases and the J segment 7 bases; nucleotides outside the gene matches: 7. Germline V gives CDR1 SEHNR, CDR2 FQNEAQ (reference sequence). CDR3 length: 15 amino acids.

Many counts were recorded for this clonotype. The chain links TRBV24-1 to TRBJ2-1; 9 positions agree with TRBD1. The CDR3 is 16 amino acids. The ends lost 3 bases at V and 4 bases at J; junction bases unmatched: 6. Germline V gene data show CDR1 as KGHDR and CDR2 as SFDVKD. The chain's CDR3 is CATSDHGTGRYNEQFF. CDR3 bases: TGTGCCACCAGTGATCACGGGACAGGGCGGTACAATGAGCAGTTCTTC.

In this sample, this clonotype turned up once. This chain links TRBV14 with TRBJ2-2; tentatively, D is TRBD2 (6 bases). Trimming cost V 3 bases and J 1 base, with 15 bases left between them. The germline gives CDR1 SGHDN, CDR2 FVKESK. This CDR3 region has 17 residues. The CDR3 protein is CASSHFRERLNTGELFF. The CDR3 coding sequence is TGTGCCAGCAGCCACTTCCGGGAGCGGCTGAACACCGGGGAGCTGTTTTTT.